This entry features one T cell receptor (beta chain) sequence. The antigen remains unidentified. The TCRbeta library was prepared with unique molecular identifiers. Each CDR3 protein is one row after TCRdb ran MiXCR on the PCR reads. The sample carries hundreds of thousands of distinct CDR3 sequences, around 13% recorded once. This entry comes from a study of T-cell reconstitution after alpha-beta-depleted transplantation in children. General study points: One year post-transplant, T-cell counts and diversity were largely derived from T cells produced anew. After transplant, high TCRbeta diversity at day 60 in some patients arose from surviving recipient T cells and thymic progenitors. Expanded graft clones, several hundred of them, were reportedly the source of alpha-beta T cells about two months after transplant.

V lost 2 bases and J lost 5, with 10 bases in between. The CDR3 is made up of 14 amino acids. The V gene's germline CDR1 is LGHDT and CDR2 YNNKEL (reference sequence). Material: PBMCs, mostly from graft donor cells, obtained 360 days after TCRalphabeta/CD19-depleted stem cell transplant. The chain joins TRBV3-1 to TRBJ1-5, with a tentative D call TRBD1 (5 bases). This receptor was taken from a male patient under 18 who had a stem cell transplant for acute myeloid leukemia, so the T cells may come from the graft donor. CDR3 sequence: CASSQRGGHQPQHF. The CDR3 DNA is TGTGCCAGCAGCCAAAGGGGAGGGCATCAGCCCCAGCATTTT.